A selection of T cell receptor beta chains follows, all from one sample in a study of a mutant IDH1 vaccine in newly diagnosed glioma. Repertoires were generated with immunoSEQ multiplex PCR, while TCRdb's copy carries only in-frame clones and drops some. The data contain 60,000 or so clones, over 80% of them singletons. Their recognized antigens are unknown. Source: PBMCs, taken from a glioma patient whose treatment included an IDH1 peptide vaccine. These receptors all come from a woman in her 40s with glioma. CDR3s leave out the opening cysteine and the closing phenylalanine or tryptophan.

V	J	CDR3
TRBV7-2	TRBJ2-7	ASSLEGGYEQY
TRBV7-9	TRBJ2-3	ASSLVSGTSTDTQY
TRBV6-1	TRBJ1-1	ASSEPGRSTTEAF
TRBV6-5	TRBJ1-5	ASSYAGRGQPQH
TRBV7-2	TRBJ1-4	ASSLAGATNEKLF
TRBV6-5	TRBJ2-7	ASSSRTSSSYEQY
TRBV6-1	TRBJ2-1	ASSRTSDSYNEQF
TRBV7-9	TRBJ2-7	ASSDTGGLREQY
TRBV6-5	TRBJ2-7	ASRAGTYEQY
TRBV7-8	TRBJ2-7	ASSRLSLSYEQY
TRBV7-6	TRBJ1-2	ASSKGQAYGYT
TRBV7-9	TRBJ2-3	ASSLTGGADTQY
TRBV7-2	TRBJ2-7	ASSVGLGSYEQY
TRBV6-5	TRBJ1-5	ASSLGGSNQPQH
TRBV5-4	TRBJ2-1	ASSLARRDGVNEQF
TRBV7-8	TRBJ1-3	ASSPLEFSGNTIY
TRBV10-2	TRBJ1-1	ASSEDKVPNTEAF
TRBV2	TRBJ2-1	ASSGGAGNSYNEQF
TRBV7-2	TRBJ2-5	ASSQETQY
TRBV2	TRBJ2-2	ASKRGQGTGELF
TRBV5-1	TRBJ1-4	ASSPITTNEKLF
TRBV18	TRBJ1-1	ASSPGSPTTEAF
TRBV5-1	TRBJ2-1	ASSSRWAGGATYNEQF
TRBV5-1	TRBJ2-2	ASSGRGLDGELF
TRBV18	TRBJ1-2	ASSPSGPRTDGYT
TRBV2	TRBJ1-5	ASSLNQPQH
TRBV6-5	TRBJ2-7	ASSFSWAKAYEQY
TRBV4-3	TRBJ1-4	ASSQDRTRANEKLF
TRBV6-6	TRBJ1-4	ASSPGSAPNEKLF
TRBV4-1	TRBJ2-7	ASSQEGLAGGYEQY
TRBV10-3	TRBJ2-6	AISEVGVGLAGDGGANVLT
TRBV6-6	TRBJ2-6	ASLLGSGANVLT
TRBV5-5	TRBJ2-7	ASSPPVGGAQAAYEQY
TRBV7-2	TRBJ1-2	ASSLARSGYT
TRBV2	TRBJ1-6	ASTEGGLRSPLH
TRBV4-1	TRBJ2-4	ASSQEGLAGKNIQY
TRBV4-2	TRBJ1-2	ASSRGDLQGIGYT
TRBV2	TRBJ1-2	ASSEILGYGYT
TRBV7-9	TRBJ1-1	AIPKGGRRTTEAF
TRBV7-2	TRBJ2-7	ASSSGVGYYEQY
TRBV5-1	TRBJ2-5	ASSLELQETQY
TRBV6-6	TRBJ1-5	ASRPSDSNQPQH